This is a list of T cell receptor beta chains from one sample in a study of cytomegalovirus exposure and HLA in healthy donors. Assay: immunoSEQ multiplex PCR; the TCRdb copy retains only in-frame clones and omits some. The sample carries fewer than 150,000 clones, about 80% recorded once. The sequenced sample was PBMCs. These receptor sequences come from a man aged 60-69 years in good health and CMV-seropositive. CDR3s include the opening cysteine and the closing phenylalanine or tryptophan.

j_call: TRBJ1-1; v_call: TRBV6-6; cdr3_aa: CATDFGQGRTEAFF
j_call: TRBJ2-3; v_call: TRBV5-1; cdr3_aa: CASSLGSKGTDTQYF
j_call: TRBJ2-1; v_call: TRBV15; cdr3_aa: CATSRDRGTGGLSYNEQFF
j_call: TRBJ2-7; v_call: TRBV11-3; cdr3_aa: CASSPRQGAYEQYF
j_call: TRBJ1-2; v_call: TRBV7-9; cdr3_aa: CASSLDTANYGYTF
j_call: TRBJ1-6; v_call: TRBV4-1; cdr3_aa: CASSRGTGTRNSPLHF
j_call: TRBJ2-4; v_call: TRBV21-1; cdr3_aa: CASSKEGAVGDFSLFMQYF
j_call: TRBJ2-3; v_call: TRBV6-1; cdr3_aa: CASRRKPDTQYF
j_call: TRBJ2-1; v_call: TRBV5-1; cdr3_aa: CASSLSTSGLEQFF
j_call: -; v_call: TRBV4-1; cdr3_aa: CASSQVLAGTPYEQYF
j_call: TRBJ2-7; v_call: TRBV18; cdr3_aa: CASSKTGLHEQYF
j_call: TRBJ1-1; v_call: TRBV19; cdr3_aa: CASSLGGVGTEAFF
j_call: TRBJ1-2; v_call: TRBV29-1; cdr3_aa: CSGSGSYGYTF
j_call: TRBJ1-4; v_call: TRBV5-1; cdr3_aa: CASSYDSFNEKLFF
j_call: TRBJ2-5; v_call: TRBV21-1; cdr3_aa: CASSSRDRAPQETQYF
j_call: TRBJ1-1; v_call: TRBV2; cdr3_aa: CASTDGGARVEAFF
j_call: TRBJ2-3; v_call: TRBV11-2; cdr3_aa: CASSPRGGADPDTQYF
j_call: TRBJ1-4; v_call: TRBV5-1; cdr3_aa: CASSLTGNEKLFF
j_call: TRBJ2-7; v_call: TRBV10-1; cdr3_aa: CASGDSYEQYF
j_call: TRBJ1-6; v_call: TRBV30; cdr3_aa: CAWRYSGTGPSALHF
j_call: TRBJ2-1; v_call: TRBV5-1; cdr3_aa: CASSLAGSYNEQFF
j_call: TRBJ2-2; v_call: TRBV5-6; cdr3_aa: CASSLWTSGEGHIGELFF
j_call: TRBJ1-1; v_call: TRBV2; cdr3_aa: CASFRKAGEAFF
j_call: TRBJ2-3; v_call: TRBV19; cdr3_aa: CASKSREGPGDTQYF
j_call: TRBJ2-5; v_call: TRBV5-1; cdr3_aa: CASSSRGTVKETQYF
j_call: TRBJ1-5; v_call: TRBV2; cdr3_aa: CASSVSRGNNLGNQPQHF
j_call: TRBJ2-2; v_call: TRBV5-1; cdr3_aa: CASTLEGGSAGELFF
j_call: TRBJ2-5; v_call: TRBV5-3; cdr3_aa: CARSGGAGETQYF
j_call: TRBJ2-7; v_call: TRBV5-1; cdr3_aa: CASSLSGVEQYF
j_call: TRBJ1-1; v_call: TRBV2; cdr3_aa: CASSPPSHGVPEAFF
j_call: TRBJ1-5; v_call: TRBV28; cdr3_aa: CASSLGSEWPQHF
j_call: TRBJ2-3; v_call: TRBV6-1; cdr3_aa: CASTSRAGTDTQYF
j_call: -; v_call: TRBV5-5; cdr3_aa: CASSFSRGYEQYF
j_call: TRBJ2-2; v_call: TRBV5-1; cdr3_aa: CASSPLPGTTNTGELFF